This TCR beta chain was sequenced in a study of blood T cell repertoires in COVID-19. Study overall: Material from acute and convalescent COVID-19 was sourced from the United States, Italy and Spain.

Clones were read by immunoSEQ multiplex PCR, and TCRdb kept only the in-frame ones, dropping some. Of 100,000 to 140,000 clones detected, 90% to 95% appear once; the ten largest clones hold 1% to 1.5%. The germline CDR1 and CDR2 sequences are MNHNY and SVGAGI (reference sequence). The CDR3 sequence is 16 residues long. Germline trimming cut 5 bases from V and 4 bases from J; bases unmatched to any gene: 6. The sequence came from a woman aged 25 to 39 with acute or convalescent COVID-19. Sequenced material: peripheral blood. J is TRBJ2-3 and V is TRBV6-6, with 13 bases fitting TRBD2. DNA for the CDR3: TGTGCCAGCAGTCCCACTAGCGGGGGGGCCGCAGATACGCAGTATTTT. This gives the protein CASSPTSGGAADTQYF.